The 27 T cell receptor beta chains reported below all come from one sample, sequenced in a study of blood T cell repertoires in COVID-19. The table came from immunoSEQ multiplex PCR; TCRdb's copy has only in-frame clones and leaves some out. This table holds a few hundred thousand clones, around 86% found once. The sequencing sample was made of peripheral blood. Every receptor here comes from a woman aged 40 to 50 who had recovered from COVID-19.

Only one count was recorded for this clone. This CDR3 is CASSVVRVITGANVLTF. Here the CDR3 DNA reads TGTGCCAGCAGCGTAGTTCGGGTAATTACTGGGGCCAACGTCCTGACTTTC. The chain links TRBV9 to TRBJ2-6; no clear D. The ends were cut back, 0 bases at V and 2 bases at J, with 12 bases in the middle. From germline, CDR1 is SGDLS and CDR2 YYNGEE. The CDR3 sequence is 17 residues long.

The chain couples TRBV6-5 to TRBJ1-5; 7 bases match TRBD1. Per the germline V gene, CDR1 is MNHEY and CDR2 is SVGAGI. CDR3 length: 13 residues. J was trimmed by 5 bases and V by 5 bases; bases with no gene match: 3. CDR3 protein: CASSRQGDQPQHF. Written as DNA, the CDR3 is TGTGCCAGCAGTCGCCAGGGGGATCAGCCCCAGCATTTT.

This clone was counted once. The V gene is TRBV27, the J gene TRBJ2-7; the D gene is possibly TRBD2 (6 bases). V dropped 6 bases and J dropped 4 bases, with 19 bases sitting between them. The germline V gene has CDR1 MNHEY and CDR2 SMNVEV (reference sequence). The CDR3 length is 15 residues. CDR3 coding DNA: TGTGCCAGCAGCTCTGGAGGTATCGGGGGATACGAGCAGTACTTC. Its translation: CASSSGGIGGYEQYF.

The chain has TRBV3-1 (or the pseudogene TRBV3-2) and TRBJ2-2; D uncertain. The CDR3 consists of 13 residues. CDR1 is LGHDT and CDR2 is YNNKEL in the germline V gene (reference sequence). V was clipped by 2 bases and J by 7 bases, with 8 bases between them. CDR3 coding DNA: TGTGCCAGCAGCCAAAATTCTGTCGGGGAGCTGTTTTTT. It encodes CASSQNSVGELFF.

This clone occurred once. A junction end diverges from the germline sequence, so it may reflect a read error. The chain has TRBV9 and TRBJ1-5; D is unclear. The CDR3 runs to 11 residues. Per the germline V gene, CDR1 is SGDLS and CDR2 is YYNGEE. Here the CDR3 reads CASSVVQAQHF. The CDR3 DNA sequence: TGTGCCAGCAGCGTAGTTCAGGCCCAGCATTTT.

V gene TRBV11-3 combines with J gene TRBJ2-3; tentatively, D is TRBD1 (6 bases). CDR1 is SGHNT, CDR2 YENEEA, per germline. The CDR3 length is 16 residues. V was shortened by 5 bases and J by 5 bases, with 20 bases between the two germline ends. CDR3 sequence reads: CASSPRTEKGLDTQYF. CDR3 nucleotide sequence: TGTGCCAGCAGCCCAAGGACAGAGAAAGGCCTAGATACGCAGTATTTT.

V gene TRBV19 combines with J gene TRBJ2-1; no clear D. CDR1 and CDR2 (germline): LNHDA, SQIVND (reference sequence). The CDR3 extends over 16 amino acids. The V and J ends lost 3 bases and 5 bases respectively, with 17 bases between them. The CDR3 loop reads CASSIPARKPDNEQFF. The DNA for the CDR3 is TGTGCCAGTAGTATTCCGGCTAGGAAGCCGGACAATGAGCAGTTCTTC. The entire variable domain, with the rest obtained from reference TRBV19 and TRBJ2-1, is as follows: DGGITQSPKYLFRKEGQNVTLSCEQNLNHDAMYWYRQDPGQGLRLIYYSQIVNDFQKGDIAEGYSVSREKKESFPLTVTSAQKNPTAFYLCASSIPARKPDNEQFFGPGTRLTVL.

The chain carries TRBV7-8 and TRBJ2-7; 8 bases match TRBD2. V shed 5 bases and J 3 bases; nucleotides not matched to a gene: 12. The CDR3 is 16 amino acids. The germline gives CDR1 SGHVS, CDR2 FQNEAQ. In DNA, the CDR3 is TGTGCCAGCAGCCGGCTGACAGCGGGAGTAATCTACGAGCAGTACTTC. Protein: CASSRLTAGVIYEQYF.

V usage is TRBV1 and J usage is TRBJ2-7; the table's D call, TRBD1, was not checked against the DNA. TRBV1 is a pseudogene segment. The length of the CDR3 is 16 residues. In DNA, the CDR3 is TGCACCAGCAGCCAAGAAGGGCCAGGGGGGAACTACGAGCAGTACTTC. This translates into CTSSQEGPGGNYEQYF.

The chain recombines TRBV19 with TRBJ2-7, with TRBD2 matching over 12 bases. This CDR3 region has 15 residues. Germline-derived CDR1 and CDR2 are LNHDA and SQIVND (reference sequence). J was trimmed by 1 base and V by 5 bases; bases with no gene match: 3. The CDR3 nucleotides read TGTGCCAGTAGTTCTAGCGGGAGGGGTTCCTACGAGCAGTACTTC. The encoded protein is CASSSSGRGSYEQYF. The entire variable domain, with the rest obtained from reference TRBV19 and TRBJ2-7, is as follows: DGGITQSPKYLFRKEGQNVTLSCEQNLNHDAMYWYRQDPGQGLRLIYYSQIVNDFQKGDIAEGYSVSREKKESFPLTVTSAQKNPTAFYLCASSSSGRGSYEQYFGPGTRLTVT.

The rearrangement links TRBV7-3 to TRBJ2-3; D is undetermined. Trimming stripped 2 bases from V and 6 bases from J, with 15 bases between. This CDR3 region has 15 residues. Germline CDR1 and CDR2: SGHTA and FQGTGA. CDR3 region: CASSLEATYLDTQYF. CDR3 in DNA: TGTGCCAGCAGCTTAGAGGCCACCTACCTGGATACGCAGTATTTT.

The chain carries TRBV4-1 and TRBJ2-7; 9 nucleotides match TRBD2. CDR1 is MGHRA, CDR2 YSYEKL, per germline. J lost 1 base, V lost 4 bases, and 5 bases had no gene match. The length of the CDR3 is 15 residues. This CDR3 is CASSPQRGASYEQYF. CDR3 bases: TGCGCCAGCAGCCCGCAGCGGGGGGCGTCCTACGAGCAGTACTTC.

The V call is TRBV29-1, the J call TRBJ1-4; D possibly corresponds to TRBD1 (6 bases). CDR3 length: 14 residues. Germline-derived CDR1 and CDR2 are SQVTM and ANQGSEA. V was trimmed by 0 bases and J by 6 bases, leaving 11 bases between them. The CDR3 loop is CSVEEAGADEKLFF. CDR3 sequence (DNA): TGCAGCGTTGAAGAAGCGGGGGCGGATGAAAAACTGTTTTTT. The complete variable domain, with remaining parts taken from reference TRBV29-1 and TRBJ1-4, reads SAVISQKPSRDICQRGTSLTIQCQVDSQVTMMFWYRQQPGQSLTLIATANQGSEATYESGFVIDKFPISRPNLTFSTLTVSNMSPEDSSIYLCSVEEAGADEKLFFGSGTQLSVL.

The table lists this clone with a count of one. J is TRBJ2-3 and V is TRBV18; 8 nucleotides match TRBD2. Germline CDR1 is KGHSH and CDR2 is LQKENI. V shed 3 bases and J 3 bases; nucleotides not matched to a gene: 8. The CDR3 consists of 16 residues. The chain's CDR3 is CASSPGAGVSTDTQYF. In DNA, the CDR3 is TGTGCCAGCTCACCCGGAGCGGGAGTTAGTACAGATACGCAGTATTTT.

The rearrangement joins TRBV11-3 to TRBJ2-1, with D unclear. The germline V and J ends were trimmed by 1 base and 8 bases, with 9 bases remaining between them. Per germline, CDR1 SGHNT and CDR2 YENEEA. The length of the CDR3 is 13 residues. In DNA form, the CDR3 reads TGTGCCAGCAGCTTAGTGTCGGCGGATGAGCAGTTCTTC. It is translated as CASSLVSADEQFF.

The rearrangement joins TRBV19 to TRBJ2-7; 10 bases map to TRBD1. Germline loops: CDR1 LNHDA, CDR2 SQIVND (reference sequence). This CDR3 has 19 residues. V trimming: 6 bases; J trimming: 3 bases; junction bases outside the gene matches: 20. The CDR3 loop is CASSESTGGANSGVYEQYF. The CDR3 nucleotides are TGTGCCAGTAGCGAGTCGACAGGGGGCGCGAATAGCGGAGTCTACGAGCAGTACTTC.

The rearrangement joins TRBV7-2 to TRBJ2-7, with TRBD2 as a possible D gene (5 bases). This CDR3 is built from 13 residues. The germline CDR1 and CDR2 sequences are SGHTA and FQGNSA. Trimming removed 5 bases at V and 2 bases at J, with 10 bases between. CDR3 amino acids: CASSPAVAYEQYF. The CDR3 region has the DNA TGTGCCAGCAGCCCAGCGGTTGCCTACGAGCAGTACTTC.

The rearrangement joins TRBV5-1 to TRBJ2-7; 9 bases match TRBD1. V gave up 4 bases and J gave up 0 bases; unmatched junction bases: 5. The CDR3 runs 15 residues. Germline-derived CDR1 and CDR2 are SGHRS and YFSETQ. The CDR3 sequence is CASSPWTGASYEQYF. DNA for the CDR3: TGCGCCAGCAGCCCCTGGACAGGGGCCTCCTACGAGCAGTACTTC.

The CDR3 protein is CAISLGTSGSTDTQYF. CDR3 nucleotide sequence: TGTGCCATCAGTCTAGGGACTAGCGGTAGCACAGATACGCAGTATTTT. The gene calls are TRBV10-3 and TRBJ2-3, with 11 positions matching TRBD2. Germline V lookup: CDR1 ENHRY, CDR2 SYGVKD. The CDR3 is made up of 16 amino acids. Losses at the gene ends were 5 bases for V and 0 bases for J; bases not matched to a gene: 4.

J is TRBJ2-1 and V is TRBV10-2, with 9 bases that match TRBD1. The junction had 9 bases not matched to a gene; V was cut back by 0 bases and J by 6 bases. Germline CDR1 WSHSY, CDR2 SAAADI. The CDR3 is 17 residues long. CDR3 bases: TGCGCCAGCAGTGAGTCGTTAGGGACAGGGTCTGGCAATGAGCAGTTCTTC. Protein sequence: CASSESLGTGSGNEQFF.

This clone was recorded only once. The chain links TRBV18 to TRBJ2-5; weak D call: TRBD1 (6 bases). Trimming cost V 10 bases and J 2 bases, with 17 bases left between them. CDR1 and CDR2 from the germline V gene are KGHSH and LQKENI. There are 14 residues in the CDR3. Written as DNA, the CDR3 is TGTGCCACCGAAAGCGAAGGGGGACAAGAGACCCAGTACTTC. Translation gives CATESEGGQETQYF.

The gene calls are TRBV29-1 and TRBJ1-1; tentative D call: TRBD1 (5 bases). The CDR3 is 12 residues long. Germline CDR1 and CDR2: SQVTM and ANQGSEA. The V gene lost 7 bases and the J gene lost 1 base, with 10 bases spanning the gap. The CDR3 spells CSGQSPNTEAFF. CDR3 DNA sequence: TGCAGCGGACAGAGTCCGAACACTGAAGCTTTCTTT.

V and J are TRBV6-6 and TRBJ1-3; weak D call: TRBD1 (5 bases). Trimming cost V 4 bases and J 16 bases, with 17 bases left between them. This CDR3 region has 12 residues. Germline assignment: CDR1 MNHNY and CDR2 SVGAGI (reference sequence). Here the CDR3 DNA reads TGTGCCAGCAGTTGGGGGGGTTTGGACTCGTATTTT. Encoded protein: CASSWGGLDSYF.

This rearrangement joins TRBV19 to TRBJ2-7; 7 nucleotides align to TRBD2. CDR3 length equals 14 residues. The germline CDR1 and CDR2 sequences are LNHDA and SQIVND (reference sequence). V trimming: 3 bases; J trimming: 2 bases; junction bases outside the gene matches: 4. The DNA of the CDR3 is TGTGCCAGTAGTATCCCGGGAGGCCCCTACGAGCAGTACTTC. Its translation: CASSIPGGPYEQYF.

This chain joins TRBV27 and TRBJ1-6; D is perhaps TRBD1 (6 bases). V lost 4 bases and J lost 9, with 13 bases in between. The CDR3 is 14 residues long. The germline CDR1 and CDR2 sequences are MNHEY and SMNVEV (reference sequence). As DNA, the CDR3 is TGTGCCAGCAGTTCCCACAGGGAGGGTTCACCCCTCCACTTT. It encodes CASSSHREGSPLHF.

The genes are TRBV6-1 and TRBJ1-5; maybe TRBD1 (6 bases). The V end lost 2 bases, the J end lost 1 base, and 6 bases lay between the germline ends. CDR1 is MNHNS and CDR2 is SASEGT in the germline V gene. CDR3 size: 14 residues. DNA for the CDR3: TGTGCCAGCAGTGAACAGGGGAGCAATCAGCCCCAGCATTTT. This sequence encodes CASSEQGSNQPQHF.

CDR3 sequence: CASSPQAGNLDTQYF. DNA for the CDR3: TGTGCCAGCAGCCCCCAGGCAGGGAACTTAGATACGCAGTATTTT. The chain links TRBV28 to TRBJ2-3; TRBD1 is a possible D gene (5 bases). V shed 6 bases and J shed 5 bases, with 18 bases lying between them. Germline assignment: CDR1 MDHEN and CDR2 SYDVKM. This CDR3 is built from 15 residues.